This passage covers 29 T cell receptor beta chains from one sample sequenced in a study of T cells in Graves' hyperthyroidism and ophthalmopathy. The source material, RNA transcripts, was used to amplify TCR beta CDR3 regions. First-round RT-PCR with HTBI primers amplified the TCR CDR3 region. Using its own MiXCR run on the multiplex PCR reads, TCRdb lists one record per CDR3 protein. The sample yields hundreds of thousands of distinct CDR3 sequences, around 45% seen once. The source material was peripheral blood or thyroid tissue (not recorded which). All receptors come from a woman between 18 and 30 years old with Graves' hyperthyroidism.

The table lists this clonotype with a few counts. The chain links TRBV7-2 to TRBJ1-2, with D uncertain. Germline CDR1 and CDR2: SGHTA and FQGNSA. The length of the CDR3 is 14 residues. Trimming left V 3 bases short and J 2 bases short, with 10 bases between. This chain's CDR3 is CASSLNRPNYGYTF. DNA of the CDR3: TGTGCCAGCAGCTTGAACAGACCAAACTATGGCTACACCTTC.

The chain joins TRBV7-3 to TRBJ2-5; 11 positions agree with TRBD2. CDR3 length equals 14 residues. V dropped 8 bases and J dropped 2; count of bases not matched to a gene: 4. CDR1 SGHTA and CDR2 FQGTGA come from the germline V gene. The DNA of the CDR3 is TGTGCCAGCGCAAGACTAGCGGGGCAAGAGACCCAGTACTTC. This gives the protein CASARLAGQETQYF.

This clonotype was found many times. The V call is TRBV2, the J call TRBJ2-6, with a possible D match to TRBD1 (6 bases). The CDR3 has 15 amino acids. Trimming left V 2 bases short and J 3 bases short, with 8 bases between. Germline CDR1 SNHLY, CDR2 FYNNEI. The CDR3 loop is CASSESRGGANVLTF. The CDR3 DNA follows: TGTGCCAGCAGTGAATCCAGGGGTGGGGCCAACGTCCTGACTTTC.

In the case of this clonotype: The junction shows a germline mismatch at one end, possibly a read error. This chain connects TRBV25-1 to TRBJ2-6; TRBD2 might be the D (5 bases). Germline CDR1 and CDR2: MGHDK and SYGVNS. The CDR3 runs to 13 residues. This CDR3 reads CASSEFAGRGEAF. The CDR3 DNA follows: TGTGCCAGCAGTGAATTTGCAGGACGGGGTGAAGCTTTC.

The gene calls are TRBV20-1 and TRBJ1-6, with 7 bases matching TRBD1. In germline, CDR1 is DFQATT, CDR2 SNEGSKA (reference sequence). The CDR3 spans 13 residues. The V gene end was trimmed by 2 bases and the J gene end by 9 bases; junction bases not matched to a gene: 4. The CDR3 bases are TGCAGTGCTAGACGACAGGGCTTTTCACCCCTCCACTTT. This encodes CSARRQGFSPLHF.

V usage is TRBV9 and J usage is TRBJ1-5; D may be TRBD1 (6 bases). The V end was cut by 5 bases, the J end by 7 bases, with 16 bases between. The germline gives CDR1 SGDLS, CDR2 YYNGEE. The CDR3 covers 14 residues. CDR3 coding DNA: TGTGCCAGCAGTCCACAGGGTGTTAGGCAGCCCCAGCATTTT. It is translated as CASSPQGVRQPQHF.

The chain is built from TRBV29-1 and TRBJ1-1; tentatively, D is TRBD1 (5 bases). V lost 4 bases, J lost 0 bases, and 18 bases lay in between. The CDR3 spans 16 residues. Germline CDR1 reads SQVTM; CDR2 reads ANQGSEA. For the CDR3, the DNA is TGCAGCGTTGGCGGGGGATTGGTGGTCGTGAACACTGAAGCTTTCTTT. The encoded protein is CSVGGGLVVVNTEAFF. The whole variable domain, remainder taken from reference TRBV29-1 and TRBJ1-1, is SAVISQKPSRDICQRGTSLTIQCQVDSQVTMMFWYRQQPGQSLTLIATANQGSEATYESGFVIDKFPISRPNLTFSTLTVSNMSPEDSSIYLCSVGGGLVVVNTEAFFGQGTRLTVV.

There are a few counts of this clonotype. The chain joins TRBV15 to TRBJ1-2; D uncertain. The V end was cut by 9 bases, the J end by 8 bases, with 19 bases between. Germline V gene lookup returns CDR1 LNHNV and CDR2 YYDKDF (reference sequence). This CDR3 contains 13 residues. CDR3 nucleotide sequence: TGTGCCACACGCAGTGAGGAGGTGAAGGGCTACACCTTC. Protein: CATRSEEVKGYTF.

This clonotype counts as large (0.1 to 1%). The junction departs from germline at one end; a sequencing error may be responsible. The V gene is TRBV15, the J gene TRBJ1-6; D is possibly TRBD1 (5 bases). Germline V gene data show CDR1 as LNHNV and CDR2 as YYDKDF (reference sequence). The CDR3 extends over 13 amino acids. CDR3 in amino acids: CATSREAGSPLHF. DNA for the CDR3: TGTGCCACCAGCCGAGAGGCAGGGTCACCCCTCCACTTT.

The V call is TRBV2, the J call TRBJ2-3; 8 bases are shared with TRBD2. The germline V gene has CDR1 SNHLY and CDR2 FYNNEI. CDR3 length equals 15 residues. Trimming removed 5 bases from V and 1 base from J; junction bases left unmatched: 5. CDR3 sequence: CASSLATSGTDTQYF. The CDR3 nucleotides read TGTGCCAGCAGTTTAGCGACTAGCGGCACAGATACGCAGTATTTT.

The rearrangement links TRBV12-3 or TRBV12-4 to TRBJ1-1; D perhaps matches TRBD1 (5 bases). V was pared by 1 base and J by 0 bases, with 15 bases between. This CDR3 is 17 amino acids long. The DNA for the CDR3 is TGTGCCAGCAGTTTAGTAGGGCTGGGGACCATGAACACTGAAGCTTTCTTT. It encodes CASSLVGLGTMNTEAFF.

The CDR3 DNA reads as TGTGCCATCAGAAACCAACAGACAGGGGAGGGCGAGCAGTACTTC. Amino acid sequence: CAIRNQQTGEGEQYF. The chain combines TRBV10-3 with TRBJ2-7; D perhaps matches TRBD1 (8 bases). Germline V gene lookup returns CDR1 ENHRY and CDR2 SYGVKD. V was shortened by 6 bases and J by 6 bases, with 21 bases between the two germline ends. The CDR3 is made up of 15 amino acids.

In its sample, this clonotype was seen a few times. The CDR3 sequence is CASSQRRGGNQPQHF. For the CDR3, the DNA is TGTGCCAGCAGCCAACGCAGGGGAGGCAATCAGCCCCAGCATTTT. This chain uses TRBV7-8 with TRBJ1-5, with a tentative D call TRBD1 (6 bases). Trimming shortened V by 5 bases and J by 2 bases, and 13 bases separated the two germline ends. Germline V gene lookup returns CDR1 SGHVS and CDR2 FQNEAQ. The CDR3 is 15 amino acids.

Remarks on this clonotype: The CDR3 does not end in the conserved phenylalanine or tryptophan, so this is likely a read error. The chain uses TRBV16 and TRBJ2-7; 9 nucleotides match TRBD2. The ends lost 0 bases at V and 1 base at J; junction bases unmatched: 1. This CDR3 has 15 residues. Germline V gene sequence: CDR1 KGHSY, CDR2 FQNENV. The CDR3: CASSQSSGRSYEQYL. The CDR3 DNA reads as TGTGCCAGCAGCCAATCTAGCGGGAGATCCTACGAGCAGTACTTA.

J is TRBJ2-7 and V is TRBV7-8; D uncertain. The CDR3 spans 16 residues. Germline V gene sequence: CDR1 SGHVS, CDR2 FQNEAQ. V was shortened by 8 bases and J by 0 bases, with 20 bases between the two germline ends. CDR3 loop: CASSPLTNSFSYEQYF. In nucleotides, the CDR3 is TGTGCCAGCTCACCACTAACGAACAGCTTCTCCTACGAGCAGTACTTC.

The chain carries TRBV29-1 and TRBJ2-7; D unresolved. From germline, CDR1 is SQVTM and CDR2 ANQGSEA. The CDR3 runs to 13 residues. The V and J ends lost 4 bases and 2 bases respectively, with 12 bases between them. The CDR3 spells CSVVVRGPYEQYF. The CDR3 nucleotides read TGCAGCGTTGTAGTTCGCGGCCCCTACGAGCAGTACTTC.

The V call is TRBV2, the J call TRBJ1-4; D gene unclear. Trimming stripped 6 bases from V and 11 bases from J, with 7 bases between. The CDR3 has 10 amino acids. In germline, CDR1 is SNHLY, CDR2 FYNNEI. The CDR3 bases are TGTGCCAGCAGGATCGGGAAACTGTTTTTT. Amino acid sequence: CASRIGKLFF.

To note about this clonotype: A single base separates this from a much larger clone, so it may be a read error. The chain joins TRBV2 to TRBJ1-2; D is ambiguous. Germline CDR1 is SNHLY and CDR2 is FYNNEI. The CDR3 loop spans 12 amino acids. CDR3 sequence reads: CASSQDIFGYIF. CDR3 DNA sequence: TGTGCCAGCAGTCAGGATATCTTTGGCTACATCTTC.

This clonotype has only a few counts. V gene TRBV5-1 combines with J gene TRBJ2-5; 10 nucleotides agree with TRBD1. V was pared by 4 bases and J by 4 bases, with 10 bases of the junction left unmatched. This CDR3 has 16 amino acids. Germline CDR1 SGHRS, CDR2 YFSETQ. CDR3 sequence reads: CASSLLGTGAGETQYF. For the CDR3, the DNA is TGCGCCAGCAGCCTCTTAGGGACAGGGGCTGGAGAGACCCAGTACTTC.

There are a few counts of this clonotype. The chain couples TRBV13 to TRBJ1-4, with a tentative D call TRBD1 (6 bases). V was shortened by 9 bases and J by 3 bases, with 17 bases between the two germline ends. CDR1 and CDR2 (germline): PRHDT, FYEKMQ (reference sequence). CDR3 size: 15 residues. CDR3 amino acids: CARFLTRGANEKLFF. In DNA form, the CDR3 reads TGTGCCAGATTCCTCACCAGGGGCGCTAATGAAAAACTGTTTTTT.

The genes are TRBV29-1 and TRBJ2-2; D is undetermined. There are 14 residues in the CDR3. Trimming left V 5 bases short and J 2 bases short, with 12 bases between. CDR1 and CDR2 from the germline V gene are SQVTM and ANQGSEA. The CDR3 DNA follows: TGCAGCGTTCTTAGCCAGAGAAACACCGGGGAGCTGTTTTTT. Translating gives CSVLSQRNTGELFF.

On this clonotype: An end of the junction does not agree with germline; a read error may underlie this. This chain joins TRBV2 and TRBJ1-2; 8 bases are a match to TRBD1. CDR1 SNHLY and CDR2 FYNNEI come from the germline V gene. The CDR3 has 12 amino acids. The CDR3 DNA follows: TGTACCAGACAGGGGCGGAACTATGGCTACACCTTC. It codes for CTRQGRNYGYTF.

In this sample, this clonotype turned up many times. The chain has TRBV24-1 and TRBJ2-7; 9 bases line up with TRBD1. CDR1 KGHDR and CDR2 SFDVKD come from the germline V gene. V gave up 7 bases and J gave up 1 base; unmatched junction bases: 1. CDR3 length: 13 amino acids. The CDR3 region has the DNA TGTGCCACCAGCGGGACAGGGTCCTACGAGCAGTACTTC. Residues: CATSGTGSYEQYF.

This clonotype was found once. The genes are TRBV6-1 and TRBJ2-7, with 10 bases aligning to TRBD1. V was pared by 9 bases and J by 5 bases, with 10 bases of the junction left unmatched. CDR1 and CDR2 (germline): MNHNS, SASEGT. The CDR3 consists of 14 residues. The DNA for the CDR3 is TGTGCCAGTATCTCGACAGGGGGCAGGGACGAGCAGTACTTC. It encodes CASISTGGRDEQYF.

Comments on this clonotype: One base away lies a much larger clone, so this may be a sequencing read error. The rearrangement uses TRBV10-3 and TRBJ2-5; D is unclear. Germline CDR1 reads ENHRY; CDR2 reads SYGVKD. The CDR3 length is 13 residues. Deletions cut 6 bases from V and 5 bases from J, with 13 bases between. CDR3 coding DNA: TGTGCCATCAGGTCCGTGGGAACGGAGACCCAGTACTTC. Protein product: CAIRSVGTETQYF.

The chain uses TRBV20-1 and TRBJ1-1, with D perhaps TRBD1 (6 bases). This CDR3 has 17 residues. The germline V and J ends were trimmed by 5 bases and 1 base, with 23 bases remaining between them. Germline values: CDR1 DFQATT, CDR2 SNEGSKA (reference sequence). Written as DNA, the CDR3 is TGCAGTGCTCCACGGGGGGCTGGGGCCAACCCGAACACTGAAGCTTTCTTT. This codes for CSAPRGAGANPNTEAFF.

The chain links TRBV10-3 to TRBJ1-6; tentatively, D is TRBD1 (5 bases). This CDR3 comprises 14 residues. Trimming took off 6 bases at V and 5 bases at J, with 11 bases between the two ends. CDR1 is ENHRY, CDR2 SYGVKD, per germline. CDR3 in amino acids: CAISLGPNNSPLHF. CDR3 in DNA: TGTGCCATCAGCCTGGGACCAAATAATTCACCCCTCCACTTT.

This clonotype was seen at least ten times. The chain combines TRBV14 with TRBJ2-7; D remains unclear. The CDR3 runs to 12 residues. Germline CDR1 SGHDN, CDR2 FVKESK. V was shortened by 4 bases and J by 7 bases, with 11 bases between the two germline ends. CDR3: CASSRDRGEQYF. The CDR3 DNA reads as TGTGCCAGCAGCCGAGACCGCGGAGAGCAGTACTTC.

For this clonotype: A much larger clone lies one base from this, so it may be a read error. The rearrangement uses TRBV10-3 and TRBJ2-7, with 10 bases that match TRBD2. The ends lost 11 bases at V and 9 bases at J; junction bases unmatched: 13. In germline, CDR1 is ENHRY, CDR2 SYGVKD. CDR3 size: 13 residues. CDR3 nucleotides: TGTGCCTCAGGACTAGCGGACCCGGTGGCGCAGTACTTC. Translating it yields CASGLADPVAQYF.